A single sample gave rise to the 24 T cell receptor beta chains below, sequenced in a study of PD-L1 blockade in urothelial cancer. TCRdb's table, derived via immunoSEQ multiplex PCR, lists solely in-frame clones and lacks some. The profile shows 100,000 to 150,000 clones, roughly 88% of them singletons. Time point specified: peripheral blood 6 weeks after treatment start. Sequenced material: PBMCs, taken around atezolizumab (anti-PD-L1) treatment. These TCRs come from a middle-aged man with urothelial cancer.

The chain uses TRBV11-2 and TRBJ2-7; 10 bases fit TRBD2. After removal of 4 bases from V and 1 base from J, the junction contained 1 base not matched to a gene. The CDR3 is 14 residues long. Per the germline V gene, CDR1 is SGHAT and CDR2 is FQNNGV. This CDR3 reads CASSWTSGSYEQYF. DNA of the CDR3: TGTGCCAGCAGCTGGACTAGCGGATCCTACGAGCAGTACTTC.

The CDR3 protein is CASSIAQGTDTQYF. CDR3 in DNA: TGTGCCAGTAGTATAGCGCAGGGCACAGATACGCAGTATTTT. The chain carries TRBV19 and TRBJ2-3; D call uncertain. This CDR3 is built from 14 residues. Germline CDR1 reads LNHDA; CDR2 reads SQIVND (reference sequence). V shed 1 base and J shed 1 base, with 6 bases lying between them.

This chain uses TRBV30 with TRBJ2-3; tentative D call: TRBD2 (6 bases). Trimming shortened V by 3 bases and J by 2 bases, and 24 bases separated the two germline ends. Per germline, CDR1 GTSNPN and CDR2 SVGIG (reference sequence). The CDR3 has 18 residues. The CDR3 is CAWRGTPSSRVNTDTQYF. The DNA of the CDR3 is TGTGCCTGGAGGGGGACTCCGTCCTCCCGGGTCAACACAGATACGCAGTATTTT.

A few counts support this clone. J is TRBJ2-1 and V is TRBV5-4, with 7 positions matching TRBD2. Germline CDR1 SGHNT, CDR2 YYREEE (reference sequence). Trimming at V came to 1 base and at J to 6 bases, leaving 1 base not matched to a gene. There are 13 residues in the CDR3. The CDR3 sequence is CASSLREGNEQFF. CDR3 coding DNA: TGTGCCAGCAGCTTGAGGGAGGGCAATGAGCAGTTCTTC.

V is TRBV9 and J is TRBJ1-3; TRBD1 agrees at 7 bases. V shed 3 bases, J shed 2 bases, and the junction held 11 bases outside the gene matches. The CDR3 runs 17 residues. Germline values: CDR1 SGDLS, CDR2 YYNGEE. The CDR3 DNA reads TGTGCCAGCAGCGCCCATTTAACGACAGGGACTGGAAACACCATATATTTT. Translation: CASSAHLTTGTGNTIYF.

The CDR3 DNA is TGCGCCAGCAGCCAAATTACGGGGGGAAATGAGCAGTTCTTC. Translation: CASSQITGGNEQFF. This rearrangement joins TRBV4-1 to TRBJ2-1, with TRBD2 matching over 7 bases. There are 14 residues in the CDR3. Trimming took 2 bases from V and 7 from J; bases not matched to a gene: 5. Germline CDR1 is MGHRA and CDR2 is YSYEKL.

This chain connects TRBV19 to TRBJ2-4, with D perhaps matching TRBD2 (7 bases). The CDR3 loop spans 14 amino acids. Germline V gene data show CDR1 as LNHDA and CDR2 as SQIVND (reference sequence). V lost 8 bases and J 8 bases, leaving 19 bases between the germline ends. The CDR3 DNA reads TGTGCCAGTGCCCTTCTAGCGGAGGGGGACATTCAGTACTTC. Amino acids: CASALLAEGDIQYF.

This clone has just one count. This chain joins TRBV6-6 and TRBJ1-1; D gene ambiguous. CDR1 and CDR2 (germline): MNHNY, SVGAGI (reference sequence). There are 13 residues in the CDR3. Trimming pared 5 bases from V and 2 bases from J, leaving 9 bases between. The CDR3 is CASSGTPNTEAFF. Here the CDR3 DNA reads TGTGCCAGCAGTGGCACCCCAAACACTGAAGCTTTCTTT.

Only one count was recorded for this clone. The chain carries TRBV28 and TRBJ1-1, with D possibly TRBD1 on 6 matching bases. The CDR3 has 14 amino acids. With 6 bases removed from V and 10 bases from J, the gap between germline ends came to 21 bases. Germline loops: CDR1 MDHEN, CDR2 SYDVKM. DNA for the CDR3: TGTGCCAGCAGCCTGTCAGCACTCCGCAGGGGAGCTTTCTTT. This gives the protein CASSLSALRRGAFF. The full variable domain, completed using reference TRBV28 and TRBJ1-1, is DVKVTQSSRYLVKRTGEKVFLECVQDMDHENMFWYRQDPGLGLRLIYFSYDVKMKEKGDIPEGYSVSREKKERFSLILESASTNQTSMYLCASSLSALRRGAFFGQGTRLTVV.

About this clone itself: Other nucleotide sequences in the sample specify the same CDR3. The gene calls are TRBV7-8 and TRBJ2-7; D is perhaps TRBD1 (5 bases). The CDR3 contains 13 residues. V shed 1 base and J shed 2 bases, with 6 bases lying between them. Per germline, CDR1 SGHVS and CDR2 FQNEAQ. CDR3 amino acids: CASSLDRTYEQYF. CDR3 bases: TGTGCCAGCAGCTTAGACAGGACCTACGAGCAGTACTTC.

CDR3 residues: CASSTSGTTGYEQYF. Written as DNA, the CDR3 is TGTGCCAGTAGTACCTCCGGGACTACAGGATACGAGCAGTACTTC. V usage is TRBV19 and J usage is TRBJ2-7; 7 nucleotides agree with TRBD2. The CDR3 has 15 amino acids. Germline V gene sequence: CDR1 LNHDA, CDR2 SQIVND (reference sequence). Losses at the gene ends were 4 bases for V and 4 bases for J; bases not matched to a gene: 10.

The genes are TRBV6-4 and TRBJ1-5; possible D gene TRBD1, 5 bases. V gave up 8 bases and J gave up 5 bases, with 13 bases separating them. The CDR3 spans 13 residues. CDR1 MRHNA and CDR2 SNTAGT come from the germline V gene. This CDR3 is CASPGRDYQPQHF. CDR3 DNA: TGTGCCAGCCCCGGCAGGGACTATCAGCCCCAGCATTTT.

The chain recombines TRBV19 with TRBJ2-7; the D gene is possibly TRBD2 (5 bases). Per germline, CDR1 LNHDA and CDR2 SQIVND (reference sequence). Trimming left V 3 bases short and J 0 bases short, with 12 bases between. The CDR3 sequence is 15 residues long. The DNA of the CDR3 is TGTGCCAGTAGTATCCAACTAGGGAGCTCCTACGAGCAGTACTTC. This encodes CASSIQLGSSYEQYF.

CDR3 nucleotides: TGTGCCAGCAGCTTACCGACGGGGGAGGGGTGGCAAGAGACCCAGTACTTC. Its protein is CASSLPTGEGWQETQYF. The V gene is TRBV7-6, the J gene TRBJ2-5; the match to TRBD2 covers 7 bases. V was clipped by 2 bases and J by 2 bases; unmatched bases: 11. Germline V gene sequence: CDR1 SGHVS, CDR2 FNYEAQ. The CDR3 is 17 amino acids.

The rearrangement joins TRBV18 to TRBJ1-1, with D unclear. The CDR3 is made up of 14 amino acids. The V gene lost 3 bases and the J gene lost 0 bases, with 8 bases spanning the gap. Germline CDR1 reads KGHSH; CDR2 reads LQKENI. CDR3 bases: TGTGCCAGCTCACCTCGCGGTTTGAACACTGAAGCTTTCTTT. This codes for CASSPRGLNTEAFF. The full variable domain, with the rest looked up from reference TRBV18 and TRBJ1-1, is NAGVMQNPRHLVRRRGQEARLRCSPMKGHSHVYWYRQLPEEGLKFMVYLQKENIIDESGMPKERFSAEFPKEGPSILRIQQVVRGDSAAYFCASSPRGLNTEAFFGQGTRLTVV.

CDR3 bases: TGTGCCAGCAGCCTGGGGTGGCAGCCGAGGTACATCCAGCATTTT. Its protein is CASSLGWQPRYIQHF. The rearrangement uses TRBV5-5 and TRBJ1-5; D uncertain. The CDR3 extends over 15 amino acids. V lost 4 bases, J lost 12 bases, and 23 bases lay in between. Germline V CDR1 and CDR2: SGHKS, YYEKEE (reference sequence).

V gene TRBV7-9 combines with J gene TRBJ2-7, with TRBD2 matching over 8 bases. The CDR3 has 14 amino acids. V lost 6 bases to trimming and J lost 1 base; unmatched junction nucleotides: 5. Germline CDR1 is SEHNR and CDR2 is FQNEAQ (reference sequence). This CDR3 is CASSRLAISYEQYF. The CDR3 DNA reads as TGTGCCAGCAGTAGACTAGCGATTTCCTACGAGCAGTACTTC.

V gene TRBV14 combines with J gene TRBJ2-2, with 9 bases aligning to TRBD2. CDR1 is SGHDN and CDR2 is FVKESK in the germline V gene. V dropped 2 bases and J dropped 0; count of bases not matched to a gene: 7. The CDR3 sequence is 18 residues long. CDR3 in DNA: TGTGCCAGCAGCCAACAGTCTAGCGGGAAGGCGAACACCGGGGAGCTGTTTTTT. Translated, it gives CASSQQSSGKANTGELFF.

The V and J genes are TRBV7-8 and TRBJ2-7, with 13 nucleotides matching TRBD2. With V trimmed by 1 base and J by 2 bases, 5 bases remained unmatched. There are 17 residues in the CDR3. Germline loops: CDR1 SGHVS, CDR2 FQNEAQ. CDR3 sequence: CASSLGAGTSGTYEQYF. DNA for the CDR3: TGTGCCAGCAGCTTAGGTGCCGGGACTAGCGGGACCTACGAGCAGTACTTC.

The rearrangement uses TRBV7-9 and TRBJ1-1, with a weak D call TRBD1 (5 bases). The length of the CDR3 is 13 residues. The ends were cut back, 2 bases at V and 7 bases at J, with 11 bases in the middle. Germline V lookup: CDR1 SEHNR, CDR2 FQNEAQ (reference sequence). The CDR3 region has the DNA TGTGCCAGCAGCTTAACTACGACAGATGAAGCTTTCTTT. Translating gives CASSLTTTDEAFF.

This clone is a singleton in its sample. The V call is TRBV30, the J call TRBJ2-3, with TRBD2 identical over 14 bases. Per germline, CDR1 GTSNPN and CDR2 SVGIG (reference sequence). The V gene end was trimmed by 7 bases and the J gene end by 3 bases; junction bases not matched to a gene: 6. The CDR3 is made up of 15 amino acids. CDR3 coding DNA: TGTGCCTTTGAGCGGACTAGCGGGAGGACAGATACGCAGTATTTT. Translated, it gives CAFERTSGRTDTQYF.

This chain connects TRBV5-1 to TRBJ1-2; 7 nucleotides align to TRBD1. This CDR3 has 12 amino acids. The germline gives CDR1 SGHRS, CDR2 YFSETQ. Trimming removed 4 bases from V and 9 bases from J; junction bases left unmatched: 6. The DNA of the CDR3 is TGCGCCAGCAGCCTAGACAGGGACCGCTACACCTTC. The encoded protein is CASSLDRDRYTF.

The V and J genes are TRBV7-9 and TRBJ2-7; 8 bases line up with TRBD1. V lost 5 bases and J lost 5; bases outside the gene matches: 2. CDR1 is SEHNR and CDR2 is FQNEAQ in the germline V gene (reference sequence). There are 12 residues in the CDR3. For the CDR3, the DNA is TGTGCCAGCAGCGACAGGGGCCACGAGCAGTACTTC. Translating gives CASSDRGHEQYF. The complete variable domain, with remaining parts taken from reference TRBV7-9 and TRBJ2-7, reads DTGVSQNPRHKITKRGQNVTFRCDPISEHNRLYWYRQTLGQGPEFLTYFQNEAQLEKSRLLSDRFSAERPKGSFSTLEIQRTEQGDSAMYLCASSDRGHEQYFGPGTRLTVT.

CDR3 nucleotides: TGCGCCAGCAGCTTGGTTCCCGGGTCAGTTTGGGAGCAGTACTTC. It encodes CASSLVPGSVWEQYF. The V call is TRBV5-1, the J call TRBJ2-7; D is undetermined. Trimming cost V 0 bases and J 7 bases, with 17 bases left between them. Per the germline V gene, CDR1 is SGHRS and CDR2 is YFSETQ. There are 15 residues in the CDR3.